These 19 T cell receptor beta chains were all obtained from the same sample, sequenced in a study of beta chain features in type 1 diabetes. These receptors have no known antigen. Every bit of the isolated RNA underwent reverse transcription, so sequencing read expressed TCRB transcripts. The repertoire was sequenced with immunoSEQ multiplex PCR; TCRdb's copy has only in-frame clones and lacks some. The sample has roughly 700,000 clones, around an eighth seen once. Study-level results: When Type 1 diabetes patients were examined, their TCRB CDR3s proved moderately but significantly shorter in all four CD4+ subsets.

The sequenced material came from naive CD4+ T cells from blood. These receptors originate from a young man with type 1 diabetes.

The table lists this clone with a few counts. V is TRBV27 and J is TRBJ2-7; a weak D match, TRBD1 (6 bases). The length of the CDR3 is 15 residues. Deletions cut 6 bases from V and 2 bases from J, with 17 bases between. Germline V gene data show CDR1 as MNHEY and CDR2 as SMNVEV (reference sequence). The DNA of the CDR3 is TGTGCCAGCAGAAACTCCTGGGACACCACCTACGAGCAGTACTTC. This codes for CASRNSWDTTYEQYF.

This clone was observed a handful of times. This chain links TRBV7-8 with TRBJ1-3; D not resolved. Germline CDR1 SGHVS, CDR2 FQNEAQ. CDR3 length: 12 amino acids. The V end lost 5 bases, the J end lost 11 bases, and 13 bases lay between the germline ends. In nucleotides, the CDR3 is TGTGCCAGCAGCCTCTTTGGGGTAGCCATATATTTT. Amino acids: CASSLFGVAIYF.

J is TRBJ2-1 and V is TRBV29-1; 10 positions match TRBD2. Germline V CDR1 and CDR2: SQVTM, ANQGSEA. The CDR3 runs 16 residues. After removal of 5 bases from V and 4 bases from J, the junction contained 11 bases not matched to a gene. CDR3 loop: CSVLTISGGTYNEQFF. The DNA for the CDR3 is TGCAGCGTTCTAACTATTAGCGGGGGGACTTACAATGAGCAGTTCTTC.

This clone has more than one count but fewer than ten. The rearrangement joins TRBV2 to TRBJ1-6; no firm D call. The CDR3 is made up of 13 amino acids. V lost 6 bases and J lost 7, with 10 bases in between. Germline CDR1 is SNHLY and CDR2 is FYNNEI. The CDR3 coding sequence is TGTGCCAGCAGCCAGGTGGAAAATTCACCCCTCCACTTT. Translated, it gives CASSQVENSPLHF.

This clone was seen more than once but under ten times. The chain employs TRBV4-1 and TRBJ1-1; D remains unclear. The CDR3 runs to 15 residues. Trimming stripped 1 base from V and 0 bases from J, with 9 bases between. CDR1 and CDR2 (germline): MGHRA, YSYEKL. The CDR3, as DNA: TGCGCCAGCAGCCAAGTGACCGGGGTGAACACTGAAGCTTTCTTT. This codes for CASSQVTGVNTEAFF.

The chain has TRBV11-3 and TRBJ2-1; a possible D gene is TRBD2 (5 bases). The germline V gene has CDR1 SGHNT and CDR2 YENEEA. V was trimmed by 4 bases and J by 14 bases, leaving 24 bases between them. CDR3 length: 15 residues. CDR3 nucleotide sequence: TGTGCCAGCAGCTCAAATCCGGCGAGCAGACCCGGGGAGTTCTTC. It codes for CASSSNPASRPGEFF. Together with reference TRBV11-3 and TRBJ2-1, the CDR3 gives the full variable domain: EAGVVQSPRYKIIEKKQPVAFWCNPISGHNTLYWYLQNLGQGPELLIRYENEEAVDDSQLPKDRFSAERLKGVDSTLKIQPAELGDSAVYLCASSSNPASRPGEFFGPGTRLTVL.

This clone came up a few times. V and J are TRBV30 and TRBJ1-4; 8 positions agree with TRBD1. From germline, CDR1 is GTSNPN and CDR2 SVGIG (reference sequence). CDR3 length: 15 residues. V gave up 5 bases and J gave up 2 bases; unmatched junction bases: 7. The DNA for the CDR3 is TGTGCCTGGTCAGGACAGGGAACGACTAATGAAAAACTGTTTTTT. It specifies CAWSGQGTTNEKLFF.

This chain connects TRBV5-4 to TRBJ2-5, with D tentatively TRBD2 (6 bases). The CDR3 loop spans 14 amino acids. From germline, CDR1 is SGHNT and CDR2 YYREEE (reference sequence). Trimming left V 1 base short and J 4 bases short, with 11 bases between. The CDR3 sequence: CASSLQQGGETQYF. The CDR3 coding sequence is TGTGCCAGCAGCTTGCAGCAGGGAGGAGAGACCCAGTACTTC.

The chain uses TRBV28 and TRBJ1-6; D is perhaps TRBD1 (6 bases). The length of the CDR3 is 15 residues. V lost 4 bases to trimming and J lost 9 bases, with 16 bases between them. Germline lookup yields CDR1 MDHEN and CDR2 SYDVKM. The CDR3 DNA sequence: TGTGCCAGCAGTTCCTCGGCAGGGGAGGGTTCACCCCTCCACTTT. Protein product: CASSSSAGEGSPLHF.

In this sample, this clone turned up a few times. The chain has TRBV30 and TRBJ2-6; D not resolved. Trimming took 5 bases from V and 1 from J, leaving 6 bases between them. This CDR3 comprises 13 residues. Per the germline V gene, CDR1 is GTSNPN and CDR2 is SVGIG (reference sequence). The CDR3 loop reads CAWLKSGANVLTF. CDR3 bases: TGTGCCTGGCTGAAGTCTGGGGCCAACGTCCTGACTTTC.

CDR3 residues: CASSQDSPGETQYF. The CDR3 coding sequence is TGTGCCAGCAGTCAGGACAGTCCGGGGGAGACCCAGTACTTC. The chain is built from TRBV2 and TRBJ2-5; possible D gene TRBD1, 6 bases. Germline CDR1 and CDR2: SNHLY and FYNNEI. This CDR3 has 14 residues. The V gene lost 5 bases and the J gene lost 5 bases, with 15 bases spanning the gap.

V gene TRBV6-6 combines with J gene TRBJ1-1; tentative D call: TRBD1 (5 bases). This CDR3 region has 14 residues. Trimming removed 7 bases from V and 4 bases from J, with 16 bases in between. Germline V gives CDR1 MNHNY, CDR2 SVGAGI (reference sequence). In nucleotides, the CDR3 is TGTGCCAGCAAAGGGAGCAGGGCAGGCACTGAAGCTTTCTTT. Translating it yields CASKGSRAGTEAFF.

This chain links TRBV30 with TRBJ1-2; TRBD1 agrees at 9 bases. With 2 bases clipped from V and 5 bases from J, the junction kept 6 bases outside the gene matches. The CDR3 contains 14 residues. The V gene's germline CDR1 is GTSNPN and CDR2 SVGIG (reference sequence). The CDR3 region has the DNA TGTGCCTGGAGTCCTCTGGACAGGGGATATGGCTACACCTTC. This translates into CAWSPLDRGYGYTF.

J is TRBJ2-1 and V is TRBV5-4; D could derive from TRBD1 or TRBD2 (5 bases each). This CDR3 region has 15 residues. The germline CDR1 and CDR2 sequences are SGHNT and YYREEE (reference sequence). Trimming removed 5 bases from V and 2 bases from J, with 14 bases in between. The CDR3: CASRLSEGTYNEQFF. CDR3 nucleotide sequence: TGTGCCAGCAGACTTTCCGAGGGGACCTACAATGAGCAGTTCTTC. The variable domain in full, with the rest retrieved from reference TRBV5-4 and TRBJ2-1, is ETGVTQSPTHLIKTRGQQVTLRCSSQSGHNTVSWYQQALGQGPQFIFQYYREEENGRGNFPPRFSGLQFPNYSSELNVNALELDDSALYLCASRLSEGTYNEQFFGPGTRLTVL.

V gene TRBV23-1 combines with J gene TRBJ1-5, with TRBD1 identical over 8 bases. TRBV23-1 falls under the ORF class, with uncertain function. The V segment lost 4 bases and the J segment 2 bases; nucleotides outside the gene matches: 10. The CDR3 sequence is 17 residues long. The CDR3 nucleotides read TGCGCCAGCAGTCCAAATCCTGACAGGGGCGGCAATCAGCCCCAGCATTTT. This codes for CASSPNPDRGGNQPQHF.

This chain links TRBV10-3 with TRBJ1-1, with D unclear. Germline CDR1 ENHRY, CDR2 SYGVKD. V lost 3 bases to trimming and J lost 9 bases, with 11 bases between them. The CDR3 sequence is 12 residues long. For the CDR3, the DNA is TGTGCCATCAGTGAAGCGGATTTTAAAGCTTTCTTT. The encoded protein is CAISEADFKAFF.

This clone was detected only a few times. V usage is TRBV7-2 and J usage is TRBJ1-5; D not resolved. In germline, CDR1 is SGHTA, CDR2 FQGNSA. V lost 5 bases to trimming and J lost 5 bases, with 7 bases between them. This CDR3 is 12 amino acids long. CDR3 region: CASSGDDQPQHF. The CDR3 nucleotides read TGTGCCAGCAGCGGAGATGATCAGCCCCAGCATTTT.

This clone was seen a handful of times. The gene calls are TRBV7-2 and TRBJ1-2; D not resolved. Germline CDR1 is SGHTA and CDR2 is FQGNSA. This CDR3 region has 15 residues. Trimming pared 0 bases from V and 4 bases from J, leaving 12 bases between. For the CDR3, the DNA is TGTGCCAGCAGCTTAGCCGTAGGGCTGAGCTATGGCTACACCTTC. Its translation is CASSLAVGLSYGYTF.

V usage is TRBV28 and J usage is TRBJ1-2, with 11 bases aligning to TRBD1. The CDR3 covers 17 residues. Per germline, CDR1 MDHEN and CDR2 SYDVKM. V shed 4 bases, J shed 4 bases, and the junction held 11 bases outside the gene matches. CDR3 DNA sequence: TGTGCCAGCAGTTCCCCGGGACAGGGGGGAGTGGGCTATGGCTACACCTTC. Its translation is CASSSPGQGGVGYGYTF.